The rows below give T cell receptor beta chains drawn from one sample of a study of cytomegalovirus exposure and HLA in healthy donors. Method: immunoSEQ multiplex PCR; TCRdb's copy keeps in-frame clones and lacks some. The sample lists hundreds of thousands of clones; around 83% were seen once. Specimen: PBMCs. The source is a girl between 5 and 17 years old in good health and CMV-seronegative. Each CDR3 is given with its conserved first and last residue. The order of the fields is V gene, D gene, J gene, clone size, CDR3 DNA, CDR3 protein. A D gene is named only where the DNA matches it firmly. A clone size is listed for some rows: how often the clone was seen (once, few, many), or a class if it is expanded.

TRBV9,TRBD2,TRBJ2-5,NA,TGTGCCAGCAGCCCCAGGGCGGGGGGGGTTGAGACCCAGTACTTC,CASSPRAGGVETQYF
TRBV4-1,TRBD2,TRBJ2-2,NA,TGCGCCAGCAGCCGCGAGCCGGGACTAGGTACCGGGGAGCTGTTTTTT,CASSREPGLGTGELFF
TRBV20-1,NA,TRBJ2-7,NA,TGCAGTGCGGGCAGGGACTACGAGCAGTACTTC,CSAGRDYEQYF
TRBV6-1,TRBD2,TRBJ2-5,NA,TGTGCCAGCAGTGAGCGGGGGGAGACCCAGTACTTC,CASSERGETQYF
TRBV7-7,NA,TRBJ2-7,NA,TGTGCCAGCAGCCCGGGGCGGGGCCCCGGGACGGGAGACGAGCAGTACTTC,CASSPGRGPGTGDEQYF
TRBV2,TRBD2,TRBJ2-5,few,TGTGCCAGCAGTCAACGGCGGGGGGGACAAGAGACCCAGTACTTC,CASSQRRGGQETQYF
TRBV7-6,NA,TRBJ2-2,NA,TGTGCCAGCAGCTTATCAACGGGAAACACCGGGGAGCTGTTTTTT,CASSLSTGNTGELFF
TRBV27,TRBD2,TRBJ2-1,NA,TGTGCCAGCAGTCTCACTTCCGGGACTAGCGGTCCGAGCTCCTACAATGAGCAGTTCTTC,CASSLTSGTSGPSSYNEQFF
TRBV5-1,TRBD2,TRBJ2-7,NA,TGCGCCAGCAGCCCTGTGGTGGCTAGCGGGGGGGTCTCCTACGAGCAGTACTTC,CASSPVVASGGVSYEQYF
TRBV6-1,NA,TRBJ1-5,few,TGTGCCAGCAGCTCCCCTAGGCAGCCCCAGCATTTT,CASSSPRQPQHF
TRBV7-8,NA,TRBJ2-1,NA,TGTGCCAGCAGCTCCCTGGGCGTTTACAATGAGCAGTTCTTC,CASSSLGVYNEQFF
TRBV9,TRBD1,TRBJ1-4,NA,TGTGCCAGCAGCTTAACAGGGGAGGTTAATGAAAAACTGTTTTTT,CASSLTGEVNEKLFF
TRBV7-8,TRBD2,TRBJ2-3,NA,TGTGCCAGCAGCCATATCGTAGCGGGGAGCACAGATACGCAGTATTTT,CASSHIVAGSTDTQYF
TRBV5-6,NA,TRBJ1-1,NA,TGTGCCAGCAGCTTGTTTCTGACGACGAGGACTGAAGCTTTCTTT,CASSLFLTTRTEAFF
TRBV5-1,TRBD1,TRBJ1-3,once,TGCGCCAGCAGCTTGGAGGGACAGGGGTCTGGAAACACCATATATTTT,CASSLEGQGSGNTIYF
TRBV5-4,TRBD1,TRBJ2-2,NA,TGTGCCAGCAGCTTGGAGGGACAGGGGGTTGGTGGGGAGCTGTTTTTT,CASSLEGQGVGGELFF
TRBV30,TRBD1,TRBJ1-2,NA,TGTGCCTCTACAGGGGGCCCCGACCCTCTCAACTATGGCTACACCTTC,CASTGGPDPLNYGYTF
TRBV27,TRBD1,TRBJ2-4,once,TGTGCCAGCAGTTTTACCGGACAGGGAGGAAACATTCAGTACTTC,CASSFTGQGGNIQYF
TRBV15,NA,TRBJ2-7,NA,TGTGCCACCAGCAGAGGGGGCGGGGAGACCTACGAGCAGTACTTC,CATSRGGGETYEQYF
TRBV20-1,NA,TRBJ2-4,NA,TGCAGTGCTACCGCGAGGAACATTCAGTACTTC,CSATARNIQYF
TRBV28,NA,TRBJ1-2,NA,TGTGCCAGCAGTACACCTACCCGGACGGGGGCTAACTATGGCTACACCTTC,CASSTPTRTGANYGYTF
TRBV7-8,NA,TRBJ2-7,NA,TGTGCCAGCAGCCATTCCGACGGACAGCAGCAGTACTTC,CASSHSDGQQQYF